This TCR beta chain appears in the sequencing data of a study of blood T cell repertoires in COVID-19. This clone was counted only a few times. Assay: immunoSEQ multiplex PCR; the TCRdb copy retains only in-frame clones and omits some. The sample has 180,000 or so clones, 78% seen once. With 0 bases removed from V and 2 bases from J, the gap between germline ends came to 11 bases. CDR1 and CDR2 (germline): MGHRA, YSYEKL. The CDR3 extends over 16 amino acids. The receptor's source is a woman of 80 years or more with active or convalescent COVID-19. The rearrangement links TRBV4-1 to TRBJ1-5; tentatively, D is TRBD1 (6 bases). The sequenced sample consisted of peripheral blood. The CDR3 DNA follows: TGCGCCAGCAGCCAAGATTCTACAGGGCGCAATCAGCCCCAGCATTTT. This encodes CASSQDSTGRNQPQHF.